The sequence of this T cell receptor (beta chain) was determined in a study of blood T cells in healthy people across ages. Peripheral blood was drawn, roughly 10 milliliters per donor. Isolation per sample recovered at least 6.5 million PBMCs. A second about 7 to 11 cycle PCR used barcoded and J-beta primers. The template-switch adaptor, which had 12 random nucleotides, put a tag on each cDNA molecule. Via MiXCR, TCRdb re-called the 5' RACE reads, giving one row per CDR3 protein. The table includes 1.5 million to 2 million distinct CDR3 sequences, roughly 50% detected once. Trimming took 5 bases from V and 0 from J, leaving 14 bases between them. Looked up from germline, CDR1 is SGHTA and CDR2 is FQGNSA. The length of the CDR3 is 15 residues. This clonotype came up once.

The J gene is TRBJ2-7, the V gene TRBV7-2; a possible D gene is TRBD2 (5 bases). The clonotype comes from a woman aged 40 to 50 in good health. Sequencing was carried out using blood. The CDR3 here is CASSPTLGHSYEQYF. In nucleotides, the CDR3 is TGTGCCAGCAGCCCAACACTAGGGCACTCCTACGAGCAGTACTTC.